One T cell receptor (beta chain) is described in this entry. Its antigen is undetermined. Preparation of the TCRbeta library was carried out with unique molecular identifiers. TCRdb re-called the PCR reads with MiXCR, one entry per CDR3 protein. This sample yields some 450,000 distinct CDR3 sequences, of which 43% are seen a single time; 27% belongs to the top ten. This CDR3 comprises 16 residues. Germline V gene lookup returns CDR1 DFQATT and CDR2 SNEGSKA (reference sequence). The V and J ends lost 1 base and 5 bases, in that order; junction bases with no gene match: 9. This record comes from a study of T-cell reconstitution after alpha-beta-depleted transplantation in children. General study results and limits: Reports say that about two months after transplant, the alpha-beta T cells came out of several hundred graft clones that had expanded.

The sequence derives from a girl aged 2-15 years with aplastic anemia, due to receive a stem cell transplant. The chain uses TRBV20-1 and TRBJ2-1; 9 positions match TRBD2. The sample here was PBMCs, taken before TCRalphabeta/CD19-depleted stem cell transplant. CDR3 in DNA: TGCAGTGCTAGAGGCGGGAGGGCCCTCGGGGACAATGAGCAGTTCTTC. It yields the protein CSARGGRALGDNEQFF.